The present T cell receptor beta chain was sequenced within a study of shared clonotypes between healthy human individuals. Study-wide results and caveats: Larger estimated richness was generally seen in naive subsets than in memory subsets.

Notes on this clone: Its antigen is as yet unknown. Within the sample, other DNA sequences also encode this same CDR3.

The CDR3 runs 11 residues. V lost 1 base to trimming and J lost 5 bases, with 0 bases between them. From germline, CDR1 is MDHEN and CDR2 SYDVKM. Caucasian adults living in Nashville, Tennessee, provided all samples. The table came from immunoSEQ multiplex PCR; TCRdb's copy has only in-frame clones and leaves some out. This table has millions of clones, about 92% appearing once. This rearrangement joins TRBV28 to TRBJ1-5; D is ambiguous. The sequence came from a man younger than 35 in good health. Some clones in this sample may be carry-over from other donors' samples. Material for sequencing was naive CD4+ T cells from PBMCs. Subset meaning: CD45RA+ positively selected. The CDR3 here is CASSLYQPQHF. CDR3 nucleotides: TGTGCCAGCAGTTTATATCAGCCCCAGCATTTT.